The 16 T cell receptor beta chains listed next were all sequenced from one sample in a study of cytomegalovirus exposure and HLA in healthy donors. Primers for the PCR totalled 60 Vbeta and 13 Jbeta. Using immunoSEQ multiplex PCR, the repertoire was profiled, and TCRdb retains in-frame clones only, with some absent. The sample lists 85,000 to 130,000 clones; about two thirds were seen once. The sample taken for sequencing was PBMCs. These receptors were obtained from a female donor in good health and CMV-seronegative.

This chain connects TRBV7-9 to TRBJ2-1; D perhaps matches TRBD2 (5 bases). Germline V gives CDR1 SEHNR, CDR2 FQNEAQ (reference sequence). This CDR3 has 15 amino acids. The V end was cut by 7 bases, the J end by 9 bases, with 22 bases between. The CDR3 DNA is TGTGCCAGCACGGGATTCGGACCTGCCGTAGGTGAGCAGTTCTTC. Translation: CASTGFGPAVGEQFF.

CDR3 sequence: CASSILAGGWVEQFF. The CDR3 DNA reads TGTGCCAGTAGTATTCTAGCGGGAGGGTGGGTTGAGCAGTTCTTC. The chain uses TRBV19 and TRBJ2-1; TRBD2 matches 12 bases. Germline V gives CDR1 LNHDA, CDR2 SQIVND (reference sequence). CDR3 length: 15 amino acids. The trim removed 3 bases at V and 9 bases at J, leaving 6 bases unmatched.

This rearrangement joins TRBV7-8 to TRBJ2-1; D remains unclear. V was shortened by 7 bases and J by 4 bases, with 11 bases between the two germline ends. The CDR3 runs to 13 residues. Germline CDR1 and CDR2: SGHVS and FQNEAQ. This chain's CDR3 is CASKFSLYNEQFF. DNA of the CDR3: TGTGCCAGCAAGTTTAGCCTTTACAATGAGCAGTTCTTC.

V and J are TRBV4-1 and TRBJ2-7; 8 nucleotides line up with TRBD1. Germline CDR1 reads MGHRA; CDR2 reads YSYEKL. CDR3 length: 17 residues. V trimming: 0 bases; J trimming: 3 bases; junction bases outside the gene matches: 10. The CDR3 DNA is TGCGCCAGCAGCCAAGATCACCAGGGGGCTGCCTTCTACGAGCAGTACTTC. Amino acid sequence: CASSQDHQGAAFYEQYF.

This chain joins TRBV2 and TRBJ1-5; the match to TRBD1 covers 9 bases. CDR1 is SNHLY and CDR2 is FYNNEI in the germline V gene. V trimming: 5 bases; J trimming: 9 bases; junction bases outside the gene matches: 14. The CDR3 has 16 residues. Here the CDR3 DNA reads TGTGCCAGCAGTTTCTACCCGGGACAGGGCCTCGGGCCCCAGCATTTT. It translates to CASSFYPGQGLGPQHF.

This clone was seen more than once but under ten times. One end of the junction is discordant with germline, which a read error may explain. The chain is built from TRBV11-3 and TRBJ2-7, with D possibly being TRBD1 (5 bases). This CDR3 is 11 amino acids long. In germline, CDR1 is SGHNT, CDR2 YENEEA. The CDR3 DNA reads as TGTGCCAGCAGCTTAACAGGCAGGCTAAGCTTC. The encoded protein is CASSLTGRLSF.

The V gene is TRBV7-9, the J gene TRBJ2-7; a weak D match, TRBD2 (6 bases). The CDR3 is 12 residues long. CDR1 and CDR2 from the germline V gene are SEHNR and FQNEAQ (reference sequence). V lost 5 bases and J lost 7, with 12 bases in between. The CDR3 here is CASSLAREEQYF. The CDR3 nucleotides read TGTGCCAGCAGCCTCGCCCGGGAGGAGCAGTACTTC.

This chain joins TRBV12-5 and TRBJ2-2; 8 bases are shared with TRBD1. CDR3 length equals 15 residues. The V and J ends lost 5 bases and 3 bases, in that order; junction bases with no gene match: 5. Germline V gene data show CDR1 as LGHNT and CDR2 as FRNRAP. DNA of the CDR3: TGTGCTAGTGGTCCGGACAGGGTCGACACCGGGGAGCTGTTTTTT. Translating gives CASGPDRVDTGELFF.

The chain uses TRBV4-2 and TRBJ2-7, with TRBD1 matching over 8 bases. Germline V gene sequence: CDR1 LGHNA, CDR2 YNFKEQ. The CDR3 is made up of 16 amino acids. V was clipped by 3 bases and J by 3 bases; unmatched bases: 10. The CDR3 loop reads CASSHPTQGVVYEQYF. CDR3 nucleotides: TGTGCCAGCAGCCACCCCACACAGGGGGTTGTCTACGAGCAGTACTTC.

This clone was seen a few times. This rearrangement joins TRBV27 to TRBJ2-2, with 10 bases matching TRBD1. Germline V gives CDR1 MNHEY, CDR2 SMNVEV (reference sequence). The CDR3 totals 14 residues. V lost 7 bases, J lost 4 bases, and 3 bases stayed unmatched. CDR3 sequence: CASTRTGGTGELFF. CDR3 sequence (DNA): TGTGCCAGCACAAGGACAGGGGGCACCGGGGAGCTGTTTTTT.

This clone appeared a few times. The chain is built from TRBV7-3 and TRBJ2-3; 13 bases match TRBD2. Germline CDR1 SGHTA, CDR2 FQGTGA. With V trimmed by 5 bases and J by 0 bases, 14 bases remained unmatched. CDR3 length: 20 residues. This CDR3 reads CASSPLDGLAGVRSTDTQYF. In nucleotides, the CDR3 is TGTGCCAGCAGCCCACTAGACGGACTAGCGGGAGTTAGGAGCACAGATACGCAGTATTTT. Filled out from reference TRBV7-3 and TRBJ2-3, the complete variable domain reads GAGVSQTPSNKVTEKGKYVELRCDPISGHTALYWYRQSLGQGPEFLIYFQGTGAADDSGLPNDRFFAVRPEGSVSTLKIQRTERGDSAVYLCASSPLDGLAGVRSTDTQYFGPGTRLTVL.

In the case of this clone: The junction does not match germline at one end; this may be a read error. The rearrangement joins TRBV15 to TRBJ1-1; 11 bases fit TRBD1. The germline gives CDR1 LNHNV, CDR2 YYDKDF (reference sequence). CDR3 length: 14 residues. In DNA form, the CDR3 reads TGTGCCACCAGGGACAGGGGGCTGAAGACTGAAGCTTTCTTT. Its translation is CATRDRGLKTEAFF.

This clone showed up just a few times. Other DNA sequences of this sample code for an identical CDR3. The rearrangement joins TRBV25-1 to TRBJ1-2; 7 nucleotides agree with TRBD1. CDR1 is MGHDK and CDR2 is SYGVNS in the germline V gene. Losses at the gene ends were 6 bases for V and 4 bases for J; bases not matched to a gene: 8. The CDR3 extends over 14 amino acids. CDR3 coding DNA: TGTGCCAGCAGCGATTACAGGGGTGGCTATGGCTACACCTTC. Translating it yields CASSDYRGGYGYTF.

This clone was counted between two and nine times. The V and J genes are TRBV27 and TRBJ2-1; D is possibly TRBD2 (6 bases). This CDR3 contains 15 residues. Between the trimmed V and J ends, which lost 5 bases and 0 bases, there was a span of 11 bases. The germline gives CDR1 MNHEY, CDR2 SMNVEV (reference sequence). The CDR3 DNA is TGTGCCAGCAGTCCGGACGGGGGCTCCTACAATGAGCAGTTCTTC. Amino acids: CASSPDGGSYNEQFF.

The chain combines TRBV28 with TRBJ1-1, with D hard to call. Deletions cut 5 bases from V and 8 bases from J, with 9 bases between. This CDR3 region has 11 residues. Germline CDR1 reads MDHEN; CDR2 reads SYDVKM. CDR3 nucleotides: TGTGCCAGCAGTACCCCCAGGGAAGCTTTCTTT. Protein sequence: CASSTPREAFF.

This sequence joins TRBV7-9 and TRBJ2-5; 9 bases match TRBD2. The CDR3 consists of 16 residues. Per germline, CDR1 SEHNR and CDR2 FQNEAQ (reference sequence). With V trimmed by 1 base and J by 1 base, 4 bases remained unmatched. The CDR3 region has the DNA TGTGCCAGCAGCTTAGGACTGGGACTAGCCCAAGAGACCCAGTACTTC. Translated: CASSLGLGLAQETQYF.